This TCR beta chain derives from a study of blood T cell repertoires in COVID-19. Per the original data handling: Using reference gene primer amplification, nucleated cell counts were estimated. The data were produced by immunoSEQ multiplex PCR, yet TCRdb's version contains in-frame clones alone and is incomplete. D and trimming come from the DNA, and the V and J calls and clone size come from that table. The sample lists some 120,000 clones, around 89% occurring once. Trimming at V came to 5 bases and at J to 2 bases, leaving 5 bases not matched to a gene. Germline V gene lookup returns CDR1 MDHEN and CDR2 SYDVKM. The CDR3 is 15 residues long.

Sequences were obtained from peripheral blood. The chain carries TRBV28 and TRBJ1-2; 10 bases fit TRBD1. The receptor comes from a man in his 70s with active or convalescent COVID-19. The CDR3 region has the DNA TGTGCCAGCAGTACCGGGACAGGGGCCAACTATGGCTACACCTTC. Translated, it gives CASSTGTGANYGYTF.